This T cell receptor (beta chain) was documented in a study of molecular identifiers for immune sequencing clone quantification. TCRdb reprocessed the PCR reads via MiXCR and lists one record per CDR3 protein. The sample records around 480,000 distinct CDR3 sequences, over 20% being singletons. This clonotype was recorded at least ten times. V lost 1 base and J lost 4; bases outside the gene matches: 7. The CDR3 spans 15 residues. Germline lookup yields CDR1 SGHVS and CDR2 FQNEAQ. This chain connects TRBV7-8 to TRBJ2-7, with 7 positions matching TRBD2. Sample: naive CD8+ T cells from blood, with Jurkat cell RNA spiked in. Sample subset: FACS-sorted CD8+CD4-CCR7+CD45RA+ naive T cells. This clonotype originated in a human donor in good health. Some libraries in this study had Jurkat cell RNA spiked in. The CDR3 spells CASSLDVAGGYEQYF. CDR3 DNA: TGTGCCAGCAGCTTAGATGTTGCCGGGGGGTACGAGCAGTACTTC.